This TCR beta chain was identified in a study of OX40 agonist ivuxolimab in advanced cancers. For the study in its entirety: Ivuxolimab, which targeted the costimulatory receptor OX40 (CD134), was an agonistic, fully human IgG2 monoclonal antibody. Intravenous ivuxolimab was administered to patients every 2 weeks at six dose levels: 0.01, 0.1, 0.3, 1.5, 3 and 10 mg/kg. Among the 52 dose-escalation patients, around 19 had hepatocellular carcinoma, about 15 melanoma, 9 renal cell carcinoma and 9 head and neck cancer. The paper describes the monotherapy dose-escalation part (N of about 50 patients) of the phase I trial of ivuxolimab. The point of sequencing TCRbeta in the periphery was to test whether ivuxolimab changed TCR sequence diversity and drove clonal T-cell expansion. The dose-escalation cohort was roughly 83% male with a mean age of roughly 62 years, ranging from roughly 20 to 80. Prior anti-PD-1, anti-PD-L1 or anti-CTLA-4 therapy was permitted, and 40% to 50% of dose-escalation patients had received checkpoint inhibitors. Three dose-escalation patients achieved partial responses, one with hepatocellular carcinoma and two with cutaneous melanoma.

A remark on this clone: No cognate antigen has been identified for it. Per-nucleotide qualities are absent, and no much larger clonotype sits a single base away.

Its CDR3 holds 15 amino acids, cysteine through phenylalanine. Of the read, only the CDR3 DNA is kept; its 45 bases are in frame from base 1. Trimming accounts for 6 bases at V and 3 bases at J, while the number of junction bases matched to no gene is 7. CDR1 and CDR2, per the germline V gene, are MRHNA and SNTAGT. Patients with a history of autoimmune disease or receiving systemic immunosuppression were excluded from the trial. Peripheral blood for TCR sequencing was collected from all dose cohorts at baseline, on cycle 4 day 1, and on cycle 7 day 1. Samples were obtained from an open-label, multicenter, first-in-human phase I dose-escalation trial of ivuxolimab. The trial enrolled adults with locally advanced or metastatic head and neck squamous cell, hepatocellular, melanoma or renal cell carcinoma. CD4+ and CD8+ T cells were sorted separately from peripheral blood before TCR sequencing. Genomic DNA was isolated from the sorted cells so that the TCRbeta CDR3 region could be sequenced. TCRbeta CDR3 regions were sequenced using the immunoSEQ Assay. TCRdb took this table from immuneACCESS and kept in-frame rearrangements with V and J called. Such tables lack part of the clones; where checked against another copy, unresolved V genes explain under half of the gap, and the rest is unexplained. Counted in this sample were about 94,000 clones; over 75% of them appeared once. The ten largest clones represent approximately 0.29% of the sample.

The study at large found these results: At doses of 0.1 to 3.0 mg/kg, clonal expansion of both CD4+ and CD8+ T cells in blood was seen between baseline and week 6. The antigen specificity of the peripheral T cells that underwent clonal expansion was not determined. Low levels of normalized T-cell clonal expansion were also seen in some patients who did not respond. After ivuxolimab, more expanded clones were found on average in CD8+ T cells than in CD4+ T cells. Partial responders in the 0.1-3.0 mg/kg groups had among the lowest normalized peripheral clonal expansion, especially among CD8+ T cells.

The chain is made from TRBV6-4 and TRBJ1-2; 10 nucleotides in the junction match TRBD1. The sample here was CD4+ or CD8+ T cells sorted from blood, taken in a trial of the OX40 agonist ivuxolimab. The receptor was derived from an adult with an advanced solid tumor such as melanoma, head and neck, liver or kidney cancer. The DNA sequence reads TGTGCCAGCAGGAAGACAGGGGGCGCCGACTATGGCTACACCTTC. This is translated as CASRKTGGADYGYTF.